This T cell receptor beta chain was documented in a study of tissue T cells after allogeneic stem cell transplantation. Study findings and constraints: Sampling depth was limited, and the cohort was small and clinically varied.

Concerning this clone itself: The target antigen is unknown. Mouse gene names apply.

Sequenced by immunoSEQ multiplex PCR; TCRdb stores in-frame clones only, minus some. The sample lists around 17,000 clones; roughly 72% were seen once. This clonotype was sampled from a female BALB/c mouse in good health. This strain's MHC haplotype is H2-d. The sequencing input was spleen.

The CDR3 is CASSPDNSQNTLYF. The part of the CDR3 DNA that was read is TGTGCTAGCAGCCCCGACAATAGTCAAAACACCTTGTAC. The chain couples TRBV21 to TRBJ2-4; D gene ambiguous. The missing CDR3 end, 1 residue past where the read stops, is filled in from the germline J gene. TRBV21 falls under the ORF class, with uncertain function. CDR3 length: 14 residues. Trimming took off 6 bases at V and 0 bases at J, with 10 bases between the two ends.